This T cell receptor (beta chain) was identified in a study of neoadjuvant nivolumab and ipilimumab in lung cancer. Of note for this clone: Its antigen remains unknown.

Study observations and caveats: Compared with tumor-adjacent uninvolved lung, resected tumors showed greater richness and clonality. Resected-tumor TCR richness correlated positively with pretherapy blood richness. Only two of four nivolumab-treated tumors gained richness and clonality by surgery.

TCRdb keeps only in-frame clones here, not all; method: immunoSEQ multiplex PCR. There are approximately 4,000 clones in the sample; about 77% occur only once, and more than 10% lies in the top ten. V was pared by 6 bases and J by 7 bases, with 10 bases of the junction left unmatched. The germline CDR1 and CDR2 sequences are MNHEY and SVGAGI. This CDR3 spans 14 amino acids. This chain links TRBV6-5 with TRBJ1-2; TRBD1 aligns across 8 bases. Sequenced here: adjacent normal lung tissue, sampled after neoadjuvant nivolumab, alone or with ipilimumab, at or shortly before surgery. This receptor was taken from an adult with non-small cell lung cancer. CDR3 sequence: CASRIKDRAIGYTF. DNA for the CDR3: TGTGCCAGCAGGATAAAGGACAGGGCGATTGGCTACACCTTC.